This T cell receptor (beta chain) was recorded in a study of cytomegalovirus exposure and HLA in healthy donors. Comment on this clone: The antigen remains undetermined.

Clones were read by immunoSEQ multiplex PCR, and TCRdb kept only the in-frame ones, dropping some. The data show about 38,000 clones, 80% to 95% seen once. Germline CDR1 reads SGHVS; CDR2 reads FNYEAQ. Losses at the gene ends were 5 bases for V and 7 bases for J; bases not matched to a gene: 19. This CDR3 contains 18 residues. Regarding the study as a whole: Some TCR beta chains (roughly 160 of them) were listed as cytomegalovirus-associated.

The approximately 120-subject validation cohort, separate from the approximately 630-subject first cohort, included the donors. This sequence was found in a man between 18 and 29 years old in good health and CMV-seronegative. The rearrangement joins TRBV7-6 to TRBJ2-1, with 8 bases aligning to TRBD2. The specimen was PBMCs. The CDR3 loop reads CASSHAIRMAGGVNEQFF. Written as DNA, the CDR3 is TGTGCCAGCAGCCACGCGATTAGGATGGCGGGAGGAGTGAATGAGCAGTTCTTC.